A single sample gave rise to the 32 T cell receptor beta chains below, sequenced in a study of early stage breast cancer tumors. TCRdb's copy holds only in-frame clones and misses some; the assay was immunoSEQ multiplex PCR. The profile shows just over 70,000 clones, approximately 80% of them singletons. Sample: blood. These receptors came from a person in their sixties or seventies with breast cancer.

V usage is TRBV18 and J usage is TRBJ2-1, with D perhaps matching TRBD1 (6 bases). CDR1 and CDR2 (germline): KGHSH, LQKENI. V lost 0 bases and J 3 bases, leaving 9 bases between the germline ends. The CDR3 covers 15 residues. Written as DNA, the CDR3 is TGTGCCAGCTCACCACCGGGACACCTCTACAATGAGCAGTTCTTC. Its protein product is CASSPPGHLYNEQFF. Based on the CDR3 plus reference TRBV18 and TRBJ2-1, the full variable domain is NAGVMQNPRHLVRRRGQEARLRCSPMKGHSHVYWYRQLPEEGLKFMVYLQKENIIDESGMPKERFSAEFPKEGPSILRIQQVVRGDSAAYFCASSPPGHLYNEQFFGPGTRLTVL.

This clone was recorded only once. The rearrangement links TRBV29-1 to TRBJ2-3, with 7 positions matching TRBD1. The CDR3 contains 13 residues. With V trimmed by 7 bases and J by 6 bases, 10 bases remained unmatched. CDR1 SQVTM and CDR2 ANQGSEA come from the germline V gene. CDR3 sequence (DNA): TGCAGCGCTGGAACAGGGGCGTTGGATACGCAGTATTTT. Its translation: CSAGTGALDTQYF.

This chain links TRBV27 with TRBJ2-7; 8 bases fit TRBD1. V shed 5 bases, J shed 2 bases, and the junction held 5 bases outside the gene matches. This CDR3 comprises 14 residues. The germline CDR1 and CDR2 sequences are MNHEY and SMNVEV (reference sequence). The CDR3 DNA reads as TGTGCCAGCAGTCGGACAGGGCCCCCCTACGAGCAGTACTTC. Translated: CASSRTGPPYEQYF.

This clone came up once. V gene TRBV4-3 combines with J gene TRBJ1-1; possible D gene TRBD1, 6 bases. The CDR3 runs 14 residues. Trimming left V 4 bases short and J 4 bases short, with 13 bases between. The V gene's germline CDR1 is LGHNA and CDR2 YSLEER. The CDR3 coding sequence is TGCGCCAGCAGCCTCCATTTGGGGGCCACTGAAGCTTTCTTT. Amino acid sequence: CASSLHLGATEAFF.

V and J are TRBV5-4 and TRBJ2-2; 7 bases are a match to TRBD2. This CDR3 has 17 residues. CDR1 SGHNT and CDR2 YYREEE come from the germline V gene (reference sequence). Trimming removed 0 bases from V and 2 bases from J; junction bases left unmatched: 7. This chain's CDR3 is CASSLGTGGLNTGELFF. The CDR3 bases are TGTGCCAGCAGCTTGGGAACGGGGGGACTCAACACCGGGGAGCTGTTTTTT.

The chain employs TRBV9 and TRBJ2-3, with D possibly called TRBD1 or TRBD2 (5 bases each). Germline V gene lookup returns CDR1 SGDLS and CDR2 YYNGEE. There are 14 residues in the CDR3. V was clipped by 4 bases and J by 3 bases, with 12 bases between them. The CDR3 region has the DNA TGTGCCAGCAGCCGAGGGGTTCAGACAGATACGCAGTATTTT. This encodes CASSRGVQTDTQYF.

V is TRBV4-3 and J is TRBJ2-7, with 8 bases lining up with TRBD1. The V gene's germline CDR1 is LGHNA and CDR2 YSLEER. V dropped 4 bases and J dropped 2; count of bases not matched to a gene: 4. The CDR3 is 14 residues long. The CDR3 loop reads CASSLGQGPYEQYF. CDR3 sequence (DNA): TGCGCCAGCAGCCTCGGACAGGGCCCCTACGAGCAGTACTTC.

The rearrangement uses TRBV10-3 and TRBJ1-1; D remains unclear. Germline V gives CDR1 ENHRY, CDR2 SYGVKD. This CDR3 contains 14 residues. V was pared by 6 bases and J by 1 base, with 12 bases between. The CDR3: CAIRATDANTEAFF. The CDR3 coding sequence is TGTGCCATCAGAGCCACTGATGCGAACACTGAAGCTTTCTTT.

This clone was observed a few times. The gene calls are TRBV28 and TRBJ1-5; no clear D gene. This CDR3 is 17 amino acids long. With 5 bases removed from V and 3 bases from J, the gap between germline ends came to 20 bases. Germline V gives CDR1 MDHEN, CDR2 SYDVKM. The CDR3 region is CASSRYSLASVNQPQHF. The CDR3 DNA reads TGTGCCAGCAGTCGTTACTCGCTTGCATCGGTCAATCAGCCCCAGCATTTT.

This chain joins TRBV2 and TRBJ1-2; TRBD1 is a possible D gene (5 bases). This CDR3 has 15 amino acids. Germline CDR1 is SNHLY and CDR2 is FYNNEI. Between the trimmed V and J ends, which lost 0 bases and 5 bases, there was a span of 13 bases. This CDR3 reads CASSEAGRVGYGYTF. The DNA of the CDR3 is TGTGCCAGCAGTGAAGCCGGCAGGGTTGGTTATGGCTACACCTTC.

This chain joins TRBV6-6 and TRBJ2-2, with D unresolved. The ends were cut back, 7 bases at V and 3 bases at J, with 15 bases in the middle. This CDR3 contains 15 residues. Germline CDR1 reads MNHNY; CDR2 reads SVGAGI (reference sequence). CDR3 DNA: TGTGCCAGCACCGTTGACGGACCCTACACCGGGGAGCTGTTTTTT. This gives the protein CASTVDGPYTGELFF.

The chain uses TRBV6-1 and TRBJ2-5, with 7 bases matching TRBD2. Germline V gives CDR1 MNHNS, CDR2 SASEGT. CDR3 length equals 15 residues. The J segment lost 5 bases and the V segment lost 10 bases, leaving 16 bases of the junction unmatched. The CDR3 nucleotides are TGTGCCACCCGGGTGGGGGGGACCTCCGGGGAGACCCAGTACTTC. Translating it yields CATRVGGTSGETQYF.

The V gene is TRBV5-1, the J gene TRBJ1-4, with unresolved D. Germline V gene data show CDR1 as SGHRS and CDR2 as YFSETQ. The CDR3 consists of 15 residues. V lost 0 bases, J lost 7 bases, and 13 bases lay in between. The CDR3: CASSLDRPATEKLFF. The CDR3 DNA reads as TGCGCCAGCAGCTTGGACAGACCCGCGACTGAAAAACTGTTTTTT.

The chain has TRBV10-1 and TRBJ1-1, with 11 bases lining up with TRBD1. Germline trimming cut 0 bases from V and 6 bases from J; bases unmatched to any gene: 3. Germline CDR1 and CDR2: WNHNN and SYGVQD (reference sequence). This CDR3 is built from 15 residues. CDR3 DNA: TGCGCCAGCAGTGAGTCGGGACAGGGGGGCGCTGAAGCTTTCTTT. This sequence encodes CASSESGQGGAEAFF.

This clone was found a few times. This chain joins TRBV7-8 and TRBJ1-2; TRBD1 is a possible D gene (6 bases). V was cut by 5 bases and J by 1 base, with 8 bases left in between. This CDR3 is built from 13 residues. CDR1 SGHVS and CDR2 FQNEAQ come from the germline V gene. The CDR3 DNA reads TGTGCCAGCAGCCCGGACAGTAACTATGGCTACACCTTC. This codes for CASSPDSNYGYTF.

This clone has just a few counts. This CDR3 reads CASSQQGSYNSPLHF. In nucleotides, the CDR3 is TGCGCCAGCAGCCAACAGGGCTCCTATAATTCACCCCTCCACTTT. This chain connects TRBV4-1 to TRBJ1-6, with TRBD1 as a possible D gene (5 bases). Germline V CDR1 and CDR2: MGHRA, YSYEKL. The CDR3 is 15 amino acids. With 2 bases removed from V and 0 bases from J, the gap between germline ends came to 5 bases.

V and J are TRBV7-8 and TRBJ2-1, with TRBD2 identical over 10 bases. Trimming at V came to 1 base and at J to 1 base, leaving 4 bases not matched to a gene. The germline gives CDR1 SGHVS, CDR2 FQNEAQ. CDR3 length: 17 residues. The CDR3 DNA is TGTGCCAGCAGCTTAGAGTTAGCGGGGGGTTCCTACAATGAGCAGTTCTTC. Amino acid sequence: CASSLELAGGSYNEQFF.

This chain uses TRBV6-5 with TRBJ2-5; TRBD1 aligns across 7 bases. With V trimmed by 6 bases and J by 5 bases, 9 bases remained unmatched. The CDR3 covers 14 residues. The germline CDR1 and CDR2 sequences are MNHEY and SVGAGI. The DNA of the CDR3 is TGTGCCAGCAGCCCACCAACAGGGGTGGAGACCCAGTACTTC. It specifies CASSPPTGVETQYF.

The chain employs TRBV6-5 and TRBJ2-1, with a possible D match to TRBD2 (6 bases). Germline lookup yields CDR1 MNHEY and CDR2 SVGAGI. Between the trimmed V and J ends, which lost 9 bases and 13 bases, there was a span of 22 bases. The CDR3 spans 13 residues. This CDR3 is CARGRRAKKEQFF. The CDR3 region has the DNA TGTGCCAGGGGTAGGAGGGCCAAGAAAGAACAGTTCTTC.

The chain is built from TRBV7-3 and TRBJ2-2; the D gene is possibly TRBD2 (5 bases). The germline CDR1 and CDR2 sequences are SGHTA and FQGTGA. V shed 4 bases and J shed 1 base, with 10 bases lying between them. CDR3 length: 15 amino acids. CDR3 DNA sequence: TGTGCCAGCAGCTCTAGCTCAATGAACACCGGGGAGCTGTTTTTT. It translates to CASSSSSMNTGELFF.

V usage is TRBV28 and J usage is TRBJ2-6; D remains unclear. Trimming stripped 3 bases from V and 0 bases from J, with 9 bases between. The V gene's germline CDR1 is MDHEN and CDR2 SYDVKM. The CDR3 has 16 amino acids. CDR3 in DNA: TGTGCCAGCAGTTTGGTAGCCCGCTCTGGGGCCAACGTCCTGACTTTC. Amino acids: CASSLVARSGANVLTF.

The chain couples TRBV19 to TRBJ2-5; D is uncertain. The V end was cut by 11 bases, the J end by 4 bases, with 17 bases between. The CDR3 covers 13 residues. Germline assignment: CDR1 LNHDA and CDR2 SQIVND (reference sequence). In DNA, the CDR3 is TGTGCCTGCCAGGCGATGGGGTCAGAGACCCAGTACTTC. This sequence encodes CACQAMGSETQYF.

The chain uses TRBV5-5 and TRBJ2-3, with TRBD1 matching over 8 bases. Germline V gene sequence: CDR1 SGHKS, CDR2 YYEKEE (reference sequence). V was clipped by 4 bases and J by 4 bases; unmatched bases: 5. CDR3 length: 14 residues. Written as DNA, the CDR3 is TGTGCCAGCAGCATAGGACAGGGCCCAGATACGCAGTATTTT. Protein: CASSIGQGPDTQYF.

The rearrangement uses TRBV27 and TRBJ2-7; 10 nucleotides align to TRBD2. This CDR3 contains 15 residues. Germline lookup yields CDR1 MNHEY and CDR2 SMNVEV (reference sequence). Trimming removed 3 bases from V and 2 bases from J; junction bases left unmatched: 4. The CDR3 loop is CASSFTSGVPYEQYF. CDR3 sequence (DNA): TGTGCCAGCAGTTTTACTAGCGGGGTTCCCTACGAGCAGTACTTC.

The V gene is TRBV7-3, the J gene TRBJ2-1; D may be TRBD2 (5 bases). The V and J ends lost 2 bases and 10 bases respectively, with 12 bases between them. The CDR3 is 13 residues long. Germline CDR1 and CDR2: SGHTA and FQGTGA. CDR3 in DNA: TGTGCCAGCAGCTTAGCCTTATCGGGAGAGCAGTTCTTC. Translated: CASSLALSGEQFF.

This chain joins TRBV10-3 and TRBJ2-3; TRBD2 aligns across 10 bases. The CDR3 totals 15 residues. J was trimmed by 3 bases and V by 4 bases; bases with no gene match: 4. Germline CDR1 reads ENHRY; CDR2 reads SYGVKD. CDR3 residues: CAISALAGVTDTQYF. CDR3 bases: TGTGCCATCAGTGCTCTAGCGGGGGTAACAGATACGCAGTATTTT.

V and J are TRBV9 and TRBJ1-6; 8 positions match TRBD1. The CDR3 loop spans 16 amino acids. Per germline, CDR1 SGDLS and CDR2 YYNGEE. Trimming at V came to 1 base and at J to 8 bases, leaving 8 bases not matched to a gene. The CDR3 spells CASSVSGQGPDSPLHF. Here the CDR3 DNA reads TGTGCCAGCAGCGTATCCGGACAGGGTCCTGATTCACCCCTCCACTTT.

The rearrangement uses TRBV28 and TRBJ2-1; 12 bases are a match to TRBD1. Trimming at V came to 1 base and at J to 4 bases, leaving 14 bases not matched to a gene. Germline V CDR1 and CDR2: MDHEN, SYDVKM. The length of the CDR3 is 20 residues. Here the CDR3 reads CASSLFSRDRGLAVYNEQFF. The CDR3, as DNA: TGTGCCAGCAGTTTATTCAGCCGGGACAGGGGGCTAGCGGTTTACAATGAGCAGTTCTTC.

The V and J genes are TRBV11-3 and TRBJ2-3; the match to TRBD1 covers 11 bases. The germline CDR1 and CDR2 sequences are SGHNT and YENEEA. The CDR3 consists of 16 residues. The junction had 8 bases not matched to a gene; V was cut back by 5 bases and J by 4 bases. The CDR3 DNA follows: TGTGCCAGCAGCCTACGGACAGGGGGCACGGCAGATACGCAGTATTTT. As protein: CASSLRTGGTADTQYF.

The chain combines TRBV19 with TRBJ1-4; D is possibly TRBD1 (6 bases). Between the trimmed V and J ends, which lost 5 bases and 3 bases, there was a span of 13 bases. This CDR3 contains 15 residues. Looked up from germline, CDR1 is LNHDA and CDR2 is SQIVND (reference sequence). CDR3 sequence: CASSPGQLSNEKLFF. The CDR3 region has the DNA TGTGCCAGTAGTCCCGGACAGTTATCTAATGAAAAACTGTTTTTT.

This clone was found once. CDR3 region: CASSPRQTGDANYGYTF. CDR3 in DNA: TGTGCCAGCTCACCCCGCCAGACAGGCGACGCTAACTATGGCTACACCTTC. This chain joins TRBV18 and TRBJ1-2; a weak D match, TRBD1 (6 bases). V gave up 3 bases and J gave up 0 bases, with 17 bases separating them. This CDR3 spans 17 amino acids. CDR1 KGHSH and CDR2 LQKENI come from the germline V gene. Filled out from reference TRBV18 and TRBJ1-2, the complete variable domain reads NAGVMQNPRHLVRRRGQEARLRCSPMKGHSHVYWYRQLPEEGLKFMVYLQKENIIDESGMPKERFSAEFPKEGPSILRIQQVVRGDSAAYFCASSPRQTGDANYGYTFGSGTRLTVV.

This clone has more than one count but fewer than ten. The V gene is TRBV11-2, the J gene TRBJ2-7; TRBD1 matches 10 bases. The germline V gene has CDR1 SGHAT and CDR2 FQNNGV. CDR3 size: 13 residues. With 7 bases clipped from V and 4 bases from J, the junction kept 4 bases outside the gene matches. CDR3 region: CASNTGQGYEQYF. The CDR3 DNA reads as TGTGCCAGCAACACGGGACAGGGGTACGAGCAGTACTTC.